This T cell receptor beta chain stems from a study of response to subunit inactivated influenza vaccine. TCRdb re-analysed the RT-PCR reads in MiXCR, keeping a single row per CDR3 protein. The sample lists some 300,000 distinct CDR3 sequences; roughly 22% were seen once. This clonotype was picked up a small number of times. The input for sequencing was PBMCs from blood, taken roughly 20 months after vaccination. This sequence was found in a man between 50 and 69 years old who received an inactivated influenza vaccine.

CDR3 DNA: TGCGCCAGCAGCCAAGATTTAGCGGACAGTTATCAGCCCCAGCATTTT. Residues: CASSQDLADSYQPQHF. This rearrangement joins TRBV4-3 to TRBJ1-5, with D possibly TRBD1 on 6 matching bases. Germline V lookup: CDR1 LGHNA, CDR2 YSLEER. With 0 bases removed from V and 5 bases from J, the gap between germline ends came to 14 bases. This CDR3 is built from 16 residues.